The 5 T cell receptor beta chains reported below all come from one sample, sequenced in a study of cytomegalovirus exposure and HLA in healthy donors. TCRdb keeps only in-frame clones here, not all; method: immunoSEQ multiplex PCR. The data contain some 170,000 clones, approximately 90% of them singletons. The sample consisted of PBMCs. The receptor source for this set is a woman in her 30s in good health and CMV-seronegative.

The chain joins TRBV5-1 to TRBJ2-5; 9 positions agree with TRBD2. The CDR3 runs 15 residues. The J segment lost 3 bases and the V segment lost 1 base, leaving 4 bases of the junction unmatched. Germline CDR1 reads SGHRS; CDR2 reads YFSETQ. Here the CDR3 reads CASSLLRGGKETQYF. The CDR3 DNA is TGCGCCAGCAGCTTGTTGCGGGGGGGCAAAGAGACCCAGTACTTC.

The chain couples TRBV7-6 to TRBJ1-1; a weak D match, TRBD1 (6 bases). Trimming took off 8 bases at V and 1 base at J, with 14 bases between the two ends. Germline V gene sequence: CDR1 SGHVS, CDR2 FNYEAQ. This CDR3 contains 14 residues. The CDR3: CASSLSQGNTEAFF. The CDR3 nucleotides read TGTGCCAGCTCCCTCTCACAGGGGAACACTGAAGCTTTCTTT. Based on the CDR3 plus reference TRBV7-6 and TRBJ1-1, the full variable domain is GAGVSQSPRYKVTKRGQDVALRCDPISGHVSLYWYRQALGQGPEFLTYFNYEAQQDKSGLPNDRFSAERPEGSISTLTIQRTEQRDSAMYRCASSLSQGNTEAFFGQGTRLTVV.

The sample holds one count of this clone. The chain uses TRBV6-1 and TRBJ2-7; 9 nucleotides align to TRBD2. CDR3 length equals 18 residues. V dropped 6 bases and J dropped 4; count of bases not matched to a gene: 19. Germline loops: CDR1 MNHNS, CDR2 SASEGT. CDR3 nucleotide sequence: TGTGCCAGCAGGGAAAGGGGGCGGGGGGGCCTTCCTCCGTACGAGCAGTACTTC. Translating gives CASRERGRGGLPPYEQYF.

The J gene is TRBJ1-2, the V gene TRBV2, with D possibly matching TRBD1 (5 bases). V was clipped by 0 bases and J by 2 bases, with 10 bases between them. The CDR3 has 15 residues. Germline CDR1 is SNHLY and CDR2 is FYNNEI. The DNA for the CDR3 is TGTGCCAGCAGTGAAGCGCTTGGGGCGAACTATGGCTACACCTTC. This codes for CASSEALGANYGYTF.

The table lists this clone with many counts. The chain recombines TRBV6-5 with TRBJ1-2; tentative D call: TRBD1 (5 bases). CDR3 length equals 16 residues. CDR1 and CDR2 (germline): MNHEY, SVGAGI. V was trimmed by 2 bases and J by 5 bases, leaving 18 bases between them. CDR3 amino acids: CASSYGAGRDPYGYTF. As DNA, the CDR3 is TGTGCCAGCAGTTACGGGGCTGGTAGGGATCCGTATGGCTACACCTTC.